This T cell receptor beta chain was found in a study of cytomegalovirus exposure and HLA in healthy donors. Study-wide context: HLA-typed donors were the source of approximately 80 million unique TCRs, which an early data release held. Among the 370 or so donors who were genotyped, roughly 85% fell in the genetic ancestry cluster that is associated with self-reported Caucasian donors.

The germline gives CDR1 SGHTA, CDR2 FQGNSA. The V segment lost 1 base and the J segment 8 bases; nucleotides outside the gene matches: 6. The CDR3 totals 16 residues. Overall study results and limits: Sequencing had likely introduced a cluster of highly shared sequence variants as an artifact. Previously analyzed data showed that most TCR beta V segments were productive at a frequency of about 90% or about 30%.

Regarding this clone: Its specificity is not known.

The study ran its PCR with 60 Vbeta and 13 Jbeta primers. The method was immunoSEQ multiplex PCR; TCRdb's version includes in-frame clones alone and lacks a portion of them. The sample contains around 99,000 clones, roughly 70% of which appear only once. This clonotype was obtained from a woman aged 70 to 79 in good health and CMV-seropositive. The genes are TRBV7-2 and TRBJ2-1, with TRBD2 matching over 12 bases. Sequenced material: PBMCs. CDR3 region: CASSLGGTSGLYEQFF. The CDR3 DNA is TGTGCCAGCAGCTTAGGAGGGACTAGCGGGCTCTATGAGCAGTTCTTC.